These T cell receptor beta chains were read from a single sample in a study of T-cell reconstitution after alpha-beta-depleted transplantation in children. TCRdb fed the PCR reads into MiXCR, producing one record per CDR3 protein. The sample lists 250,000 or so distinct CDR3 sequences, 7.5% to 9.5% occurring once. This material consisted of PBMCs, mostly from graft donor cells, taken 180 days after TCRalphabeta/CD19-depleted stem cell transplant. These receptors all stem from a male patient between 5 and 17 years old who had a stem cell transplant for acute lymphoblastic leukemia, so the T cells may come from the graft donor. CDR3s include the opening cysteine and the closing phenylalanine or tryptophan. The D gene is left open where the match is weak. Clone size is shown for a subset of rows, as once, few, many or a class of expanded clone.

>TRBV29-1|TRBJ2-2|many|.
TGCAGCGTTGTTGGCCTAGGGGACACCGGGGAGCTGTTTTTT
CSVVGLGDTGELFF
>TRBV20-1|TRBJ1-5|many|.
TGCAGTGCTGGGACGGCTAATCAGCCCCAGCATTTT
CSAGTANQPQHF
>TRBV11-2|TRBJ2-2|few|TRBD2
TGTGCCAGCAGCTTAACTAGCGGGGATCCCCAATTTGGCGGGGAGCTGTTTTTT
CASSLTSGDPQFGGELFF
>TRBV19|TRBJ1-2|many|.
TGTGCCAGTAGTCCCCTAGGAGGGACGGGCTACACCTTC
CASSPLGGTGYTF
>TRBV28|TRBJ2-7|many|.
TGTGCCAGCAGTCCCTATAGGAGCGCGGTTTACGAGCAGTACTTC
CASSPYRSAVYEQYF
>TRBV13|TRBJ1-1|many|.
TGTGCCAGCAGCCCCTACAGGGAAAAAGGGGGAGCTTTCTTT
CASSPYREKGGAFF
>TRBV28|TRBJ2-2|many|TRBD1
TGTGCCAGCAGTTCCGCCGGGACAGAGAACACCGGGGAGCTGTTTTTT
CASSSAGTENTGELFF
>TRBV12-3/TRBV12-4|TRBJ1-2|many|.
TGTGCCAGCAGTTTTTCCAGGGGTAGATTTGGCTACACCTTC
CASSFSRGRFGYTF
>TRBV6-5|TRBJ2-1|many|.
TGTGCCAGCAGTGTGCGGAGTGGTGAGCAGTTCTTC
CASSVRSGEQFF
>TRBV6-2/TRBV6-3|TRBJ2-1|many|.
TGTGCCAGCAGTTGGTGGCAGGACTTCAATGAGCAGTTCTTC
CASSWWQDFNEQFF
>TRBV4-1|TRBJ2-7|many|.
TGCGCCAGCAGCCAAGATCTATGGCAGGTCTCCTACGAGCAGTACTTC
CASSQDLWQVSYEQYF
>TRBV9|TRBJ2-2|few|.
TGTGCCAGCAGCGTAGTGGCTAGCGCGACCGGGGAGCTGTTTTTT
CASSVVASATGELFF
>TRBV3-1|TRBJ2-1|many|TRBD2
TGTGCCAGCAGCCCCCGGACTAGCGGGAGGGGTAATAATGAGCAGTTCTTC
CASSPRTSGRGNNEQFF
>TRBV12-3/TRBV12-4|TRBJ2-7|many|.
TGTGCCAGCAGTTTCGCCGGCCTCGGCCGGAGTTGGTACGAGCAGTACTTC
CASSFAGLGRSWYEQYF
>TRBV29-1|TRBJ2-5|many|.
TGCAGCCATGACACCGGGGCCCAAGAGACCCAGTACTTC
CSHDTGAQETQYF
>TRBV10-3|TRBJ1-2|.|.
TGTGCCATCAATCGACAGCTCCTTAACTATGGCTACACCTTC
CAINRQLLNYGYTF
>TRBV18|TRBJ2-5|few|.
TGTGCCAGCTCACCAGAGGGGCCCGGGGAAAAGTACTTC
CASSPEGPGEKYF